Below are 23 T cell receptor beta chains sequenced from a single sample in a study of blood T cells in healthy people across ages. Then a second PCR, running about 6 to 11 cycles, was carried out with a sample-barcoded 5' primer and a J-beta primer mix. One entry per CDR3 protein results from TCRdb running MiXCR on the 5' RACE reads. The data show around 1,000,000 distinct CDR3 sequences, 20% to 25% seen once. The sample was also reused in another study, on T cells of mothers and their children.

The sequenced sample consisted of blood. These receptors all stem from a girl aged 2-10 years in good health.

The V and J genes are TRBV13 and TRBJ2-5, with TRBD2 identical over 9 bases. The DNA end is a closer match to TRBJ2-1, so the J assignment may be wrong. Germline CDR1 and CDR2: PRHDT and FYEKMQ (reference sequence). The CDR3 is 16 amino acids. The CDR3 reads CASSHTPSGGINEQFF. The DNA of the CDR3 is TGTGCCAGCAGTCATACTCCGAGCGGGGGGATCAATGAGCAGTTCTTC.

The table lists this clonotype with a count of one. The chain uses TRBV2 and TRBJ1-2; the D is unclear. There are 14 residues in the CDR3. Germline V gene sequence: CDR1 SNHLY, CDR2 FYNNEI. V lost 7 bases, J lost 2 bases, and 14 bases lay in between. This chain's CDR3 is CASTWEALNYGYTF. The CDR3 DNA sequence: TGTGCCAGCACATGGGAGGCCCTCAACTATGGCTACACCTTC.

This clonotype has more than one count but fewer than ten. V gene TRBV5-1 combines with J gene TRBJ2-5; the D is unclear. The germline V and J ends were trimmed by 5 bases and 1 base, with 6 bases remaining between them. The germline V gene encodes CDR1 SGHRS and CDR2 YFSETQ. The CDR3 is 12 amino acids. CDR3 coding DNA: TGCGCCAGCAGAAGAACCCAAGAGACCCAGTACTTC. Protein sequence: CASRRTQETQYF.

This clonotype was seen a few times. The chain carries TRBV20-1 and TRBJ2-3; TRBD1 might be the D (6 bases). CDR1 is DFQATT, CDR2 SNEGSKA, per germline (reference sequence). V gave up 2 bases and J gave up 2 bases, with 20 bases separating them. The CDR3 runs 17 residues. CDR3: CSARTNRDNQHTDTQYF. The CDR3 DNA reads as TGCAGTGCTAGAACCAACCGGGACAACCAGCACACAGATACGCAGTATTTT.

V is TRBV4-1 and J is TRBJ2-5; unclear D gene. The CDR3 is 16 amino acids. The V end was cut by 0 bases, the J end by 2 bases, with 13 bases between. Germline lookup yields CDR1 MGHRA and CDR2 YSYEKL. CDR3 sequence (DNA): TGCGCCAGCAGCCAAGATACGAGTACCCCGCAAGAGACCCAGTACTTC. Its protein product is CASSQDTSTPQETQYF.

The chain combines TRBV28 with TRBJ2-1; 8 nucleotides agree with TRBD1. The J call may be mistaken, given a closer DNA end match to TRBJ2-7. CDR3 size: 16 residues. Germline CDR1 MDHEN, CDR2 SYDVKM. DNA of the CDR3: TGTGCCAGCAGCTCAGCTGCCTACAGGGGGTTAGACGAGCAGTACTTC. It yields the protein CASSSAAYRGLDEQYF.

This clonotype came up a few times. The rearrangement joins TRBV20-1 to TRBJ1-2, with no clear D. This CDR3 region has 11 residues. Trimming removed 6 bases from V and 2 bases from J, with 7 bases in between. Germline V gene data show CDR1 as DFQATT and CDR2 as SNEGSKA (reference sequence). The CDR3 nucleotides read TGCAGTGCCGTTGGGAACTATGGCTACACCTTC. It encodes CSAVGNYGYTF.

This clonotype has just a few counts. The V gene is TRBV7-3, the J gene TRBJ2-5, with TRBD2 identical over 8 bases. The J call may be in error: the DNA end matches TRBJ2-1 better. This CDR3 contains 14 residues. CDR1 and CDR2 (germline): SGHTA, FQGTGA. The CDR3 bases are TGTGCCAGCAGCTTAATGGGGACTAGCAATGAGCAGTTCTTC. Translation: CASSLMGTSNEQFF.

This clonotype came up many times. This rearrangement joins TRBV9 to TRBJ2-3; no clear D gene. Germline values: CDR1 SGDLS, CDR2 YYNGEE. The length of the CDR3 is 12 residues. V was pared by 8 bases and J by 2 bases, with 9 bases between. CDR3 loop: CASQGLTDTQYF. In DNA form, the CDR3 reads TGTGCCAGTCAAGGCCTCACAGATACGCAGTATTTT.

Concerning this clonotype: Compared with germline, one end of the junction differs, possibly owing to a read error. The chain recombines TRBV20-1 with TRBJ2-4; 11 bases are a match to TRBD2. CDR1 and CDR2 (germline): DFQATT, SNEGSKA (reference sequence). The CDR3 is 17 amino acids. The CDR3 spells CSASVRLAGKVENVQSF. The CDR3 DNA reads TGCAGTGCTAGTGTAAGACTAGCGGGAAAAGTCGAAAACGTTCAGTCCTTC.

The gene calls are TRBV27 and TRBJ1-2; D gene uncertain. The V end was cut by 5 bases, the J end by 4 bases, with 11 bases between. Per the germline V gene, CDR1 is MNHEY and CDR2 is SMNVEV (reference sequence). The CDR3 has 13 residues. The CDR3 loop reads CASSSTETYGYTF. The CDR3, as DNA: TGTGCCAGCAGTAGCACAGAGACCTATGGCTACACCTTC.

This clonotype occurred once. The chain is built from TRBV7-9 and TRBJ1-5; 7 bases map to TRBD1. Unmatched junction bases numbered 15, after V lost 5 bases and J lost 2 bases. Germline V gene data show CDR1 as SEHNR and CDR2 as FQNEAQ (reference sequence). The CDR3 has 18 amino acids. In nucleotides, the CDR3 is TGTGCCAGCAGCAAAACGGGGGGGGACAGTATCGGCAATCAGCCCCAGCATTTT. Translation gives CASSKTGGDSIGNQPQHF.

The chain employs TRBV20-1 and TRBJ2-1; no firm D call. V lost 5 bases, J lost 5 bases, and 13 bases lay in between. The CDR3 consists of 13 residues. Germline CDR1 is DFQATT and CDR2 is SNEGSKA (reference sequence). The CDR3 is CSADKDADNEQFF. DNA of the CDR3: TGCAGTGCTGATAAGGACGCTGACAATGAGCAGTTCTTC.

The chain recombines TRBV7-9 with TRBJ1-1; 7 nucleotides match TRBD1. The CDR3 sequence is 16 residues long. V shed 1 base and J 2 bases; nucleotides not matched to a gene: 7. Germline V gene lookup returns CDR1 SEHNR and CDR2 FQNEAQ (reference sequence). CDR3 sequence reads: CASSLVGRGANTEAFF. CDR3 DNA sequence: TGTGCCAGCAGCTTAGTCGGCAGGGGGGCCAACACTGAAGCTTTCTTT.

Only a few counts were recorded for this clonotype. This chain uses TRBV20-1 with TRBJ2-1; D not certain. The CDR3 length is 13 residues. Germline V gene sequence: CDR1 DFQATT, CDR2 SNEGSKA (reference sequence). V dropped 6 bases and J dropped 0 bases, with 9 bases sitting between them. The CDR3 sequence is CSAKKYSYNEQFF. The DNA of the CDR3 is TGCAGTGCCAAGAAGTACTCCTACAATGAGCAGTTCTTC.

This clonotype has a handful of counts. The chain uses TRBV7-9 and TRBJ2-7; TRBD2 is a possible D gene (6 bases). The germline V and J ends were trimmed by 5 bases and 4 bases, with 15 bases remaining between them. CDR3 length: 14 residues. Germline V lookup: CDR1 SEHNR, CDR2 FQNEAQ (reference sequence). CDR3 protein: CASSGPGRDYEQYF. CDR3 in DNA: TGTGCCAGCAGCGGACCGGGGCGGGATTACGAGCAGTACTTC.

This clonotype was found a few times. The rearrangement joins TRBV7-9 to TRBJ1-1; 9 bases are shared with TRBD1. Germline CDR1 and CDR2: SEHNR and FQNEAQ (reference sequence). J lost 1 base, V lost 4 bases, and 10 bases had no gene match. The CDR3 has 17 residues. The CDR3 protein is CASSSDRGGLKNTEAFF. As DNA, the CDR3 is TGTGCCAGCAGCTCGGACAGGGGCGGACTCAAGAACACTGAAGCTTTCTTT. The variable domain in full, with the rest retrieved from reference TRBV7-9 and TRBJ1-1, is DTGVSQNPRHKITKRGQNVTFRCDPISEHNRLYWYRQTLGQGPEFLTYFQNEAQLEKSRLLSDRFSAERPKGSFSTLEIQRTEQGDSAMYLCASSSDRGGLKNTEAFFGQGTRLTVV.

This clonotype showed up just a few times. This chain links TRBV29-1 with TRBJ1-1; D might be TRBD1 (6 bases). The CDR3 contains 13 residues. V lost 7 bases, J lost 8 bases, and 20 bases lay in between. Per germline, CDR1 SQVTM and CDR2 ANQGSEA. The CDR3 sequence is CSASTGSPREAFF. The DNA for the CDR3 is TGCAGCGCCTCTACAGGGAGCCCCCGCGAAGCTTTCTTT.

This chain connects TRBV29-1 to TRBJ1-2, with 8 bases fitting TRBD1. Germline V gene data show CDR1 as SQVTM and CDR2 as ANQGSEA. V lost 3 bases and J lost 6; bases outside the gene matches: 3. The CDR3 covers 12 residues. CDR3 bases: TGCAGCGTTGACCGGGGACAGGATGGCTACACCTTC. Translating it yields CSVDRGQDGYTF. Full variable domain (outside the CDR3, taken from reference TRBV29-1 and TRBJ1-2): SAVISQKPSRDICQRGTSLTIQCQVDSQVTMMFWYRQQPGQSLTLIATANQGSEATYESGFVIDKFPISRPNLTFSTLTVSNMSPEDSSIYLCSVDRGQDGYTFGSGTRLTVV.

The chain employs TRBV27 and TRBJ2-3, with 7 bases aligning to TRBD1. The length of the CDR3 is 15 residues. Per the germline V gene, CDR1 is MNHEY and CDR2 is SMNVEV (reference sequence). J was trimmed by 4 bases and V by 6 bases; bases with no gene match: 10. CDR3 coding DNA: TGTGCCAGCAGCAAAGGGGGCTCGAGGGCAGATACGCAGTATTTT. This sequence encodes CASSKGGSRADTQYF.

This clonotype was seen a handful of times. The J gene is TRBJ2-1, the V gene TRBV7-8; 10 positions match TRBD1. The length of the CDR3 is 16 residues. CDR1 SGHVS and CDR2 FQNEAQ come from the germline V gene. The J segment lost 5 bases and the V segment lost 5 bases, leaving 9 bases of the junction unmatched. The CDR3 sequence is CASSTPRQGAHNEQFF. CDR3 in DNA: TGTGCCAGCAGCACACCACGACAGGGGGCCCACAATGAGCAGTTCTTC.

This rearrangement joins TRBV20-1 to TRBJ1-4; tentatively, D is TRBD1 (5 bases). The germline CDR1 and CDR2 sequences are DFQATT and SNEGSKA (reference sequence). CDR3 length equals 12 residues. Trimming removed 6 bases from V and 13 bases from J, with 18 bases in between. Written as DNA, the CDR3 is TGCAGTGCCAGATTTGGGGTGAGGGGACTGTTTTTT. It is translated as CSARFGVRGLFF.

This clonotype was detected a few times. J is TRBJ2-3 and V is TRBV20-1; 7 nucleotides align to TRBD2. The J call may be faulty, since TRBJ2-5 better matches the DNA end. The CDR3 is 19 residues long. Germline CDR1 is DFQATT and CDR2 is SNEGSKA (reference sequence). CDR3 residues: CSAYATITGGSWVPETQYF. Written as DNA, the CDR3 is TGCAGTGCCTACGCGACAATTACTGGCGGGAGCTGGGTCCCGGAGACCCAGTACTTC.